This T cell receptor beta chain comes out of a study of cytomegalovirus exposure and HLA in healthy donors. Study at large: Around 80 million unique TCRs from HLA-typed donors were held in an early data release.

Trimming shortened V by 6 bases and J by 0 bases, and 15 bases separated the two germline ends. This CDR3 has 16 residues. In germline, CDR1 is MNHEY, CDR2 SMNVEV (reference sequence). Of note for this clone: The antigen is not known.

The PCR used 60 Vbeta and 13 Jbeta primers. Assay used: immunoSEQ multiplex PCR; TCRdb lists only in-frame clones, some missing. The table has about 180,000 clones, roughly 84% seen once. Findings and caveats of the study: Reportedly, a later analysis found an Asian-associated ancestry cluster had fewer N-insertions than the roughly 670-donor mean. A further, later analysis showed that HLA-associated TCR beta chains (compared with equally common others) were more clonally expanded.

This TCR derives from a boy aged 2 to 9 in good health and CMV-seronegative. Sequencing was performed on PBMCs. The chain joins TRBV27 to TRBJ2-1; a possible D gene is TRBD2 (6 bases). CDR3 DNA: TGTGCCAGCAGACCTAGTCGGGGGAGCTCCTACAATGAGCAGTTCTTC. This encodes CASRPSRGSSYNEQFF.